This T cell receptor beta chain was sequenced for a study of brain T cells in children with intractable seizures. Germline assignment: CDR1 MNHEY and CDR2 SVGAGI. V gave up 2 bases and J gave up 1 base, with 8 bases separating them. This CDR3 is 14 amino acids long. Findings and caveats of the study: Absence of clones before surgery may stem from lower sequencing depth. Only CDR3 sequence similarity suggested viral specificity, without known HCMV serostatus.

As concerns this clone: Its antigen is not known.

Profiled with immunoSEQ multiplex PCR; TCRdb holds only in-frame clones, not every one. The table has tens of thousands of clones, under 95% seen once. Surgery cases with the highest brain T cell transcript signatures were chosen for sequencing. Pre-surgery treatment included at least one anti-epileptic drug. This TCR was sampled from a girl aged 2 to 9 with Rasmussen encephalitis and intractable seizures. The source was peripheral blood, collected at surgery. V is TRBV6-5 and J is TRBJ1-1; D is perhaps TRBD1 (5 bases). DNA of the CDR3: TGTGCCAGCAGTTACGGGGCATCGAACACTGAAGCTTTCTTT. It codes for CASSYGASNTEAFF.